This entry concerns a single T cell receptor (beta chain). What antigen it recognizes has not been identified. Base qualities are not recorded, but no much larger clone differs from it by a single base. Based on the germline V gene, the CDR1 and CDR2 sequences are SGHAT and FQNNGV. The CDR3 runs 17 residues from the cysteine to the phenylalanine. Only the CDR3 part of the read is kept: 51 bases, read in frame from the first base. Trimming removed 6 bases from V and 7 bases from J; the gene matches leave 18 bases unexplained. This sample was taken from a study of shared clonotypes between healthy human individuals (dated by TCRdb to about 2020). Background for the entire study: A couple of women and a few men aged 18 to 49 years were included in the cohort. For each donor, CD4 naive and CD4 memory were each run on three plates, CD8 naive on two plates, and CD8 memory on one plate. The study deeply sequenced blood TCR repertoires of several healthy adults to estimate repertoire size and the extent of clonotype sharing between individuals. Libraries were prepared and TCR repertoires were sequenced by different laboratories using diverse techniques, in order to increase sequencing depth and limit assay-specific biases. Per donor, leukapheresis produced somewhere between about 0.94 and 9.5 billion PBMCs. Paper-wide results and their limitations: Pairwise subsampling indicated that sequencing depth was expected to affect the degree of clonotype sharing among donors. Incomplete sequencing was indicated by rarefaction of sorted-subset datasets, despite the large sequencing depth. Sampling was restricted to blood, and TCR repertoires in tissues likely differ from the TCR repertoires found in blood. Because the study included a small number of donors, the genetic and exposure-history diversity represented was limited. Compared with non-shared clonotypes, clonotypes shared by all four sorted-subset donors had higher generation probabilities. Around 5% of naive CD4, roughly 3.5% of naive CD8, 2% to 2.5% of memory CD4, and around 0.42% of memory CD8 clonotypes were shared across several donors. Larger estimated clonotype richness was generally found for naive subsets than for memory subsets.

Donors were healthy HIV-negative adults with no recently reported acute infections or vaccinations. Only Caucasian adults living in Nashville, Tennessee, USA were represented among the donors. CD4+ T cells were enriched through magnetic negative selection, after which naive cells were positively selected on CD45RA and the remaining negative fraction served as the memory subset. Blood was obtained by leukapheresis, after which PBMCs were separated by Ficoll-Histopaque density gradient centrifugation and cryopreserved in liquid nitrogen vapor phase. Analytical flow cytometry was used to check the purity and quantity of each magnetically sorted T cell population. Genomic DNA was isolated from every sorted fraction and measured by UV absorbance on a Nanodrop 2000c. TCR CDR3 regions were amplified from genomic DNA by multiplex PCR using the deep immunoSEQ assay. Extracted genomic DNA from each cell subset was distributed evenly across all wells of several immunoSEQ 96-well plates, and each plate was treated as a replicate. For sorted subsets, around 200 ng genomic DNA, equal to approximately 30,000 T cell genomes, was loaded into each replicate PCR. The purified libraries were quantified using a Qubit 3.0 fluorometer, sized with a Bioanalyzer 2100, and then quantified again using the KAPA Library Quantification kit. A separate single-read 150-cycle Illumina NextSeq 550 flow cell was used to sequence each immunoSEQ 96-well plate. The original pipeline was this. Because the immunoSEQ output included only junctional sequences and no quality scores, the filtering could not be the same as the filtering used for full-length reads. Sequences were annotated with PyIR, a Python wrapper for IgBLAST v1.9, using IMGT germline references to assign V/J genes and CDR3. Reads were removed for weak V/J assignments (E-value above 1e-6), missing CDR3, stop codons, out-of-frame junctions, or ambiguous translated residues. V3J clonotypes were defined as sequences sharing an identical inferred V gene, J gene, and CDR3 amino acid sequence. The percentage overlap between two repertoires was calculated by dividing the number of shared unique clonotypes by the size of the smaller repertoire. Three approaches were used to assess repertoire richness: RTK rarefaction, the Chao1 estimator, and Recon v2.1 estimates of unobserved clonotypes. For all TCRbeta clonotypes obtained by the gDNA method from a handful of donors, generation probabilities were computed with OLGA. TCRdb's version of the immuneACCESS table is confined to in-frame rearrangements and falls short of the full clone set. An unresolved V gene accounts for under half of the shortfall where checked; the remainder is of unknown origin. Clone size and the V and J calls come from that table; the DNA yielded D and trimming. The sample table records 700,000 or so clones; about 78% of these occur just once. Clones ranked in the top ten supply around 1.8% of the sample.

Material for sequencing was memory CD4+ T cells sorted from blood. Taken with the paper, the label for cell subset or site translates to: CD45RA-negative fraction. The rearranged segments are TRBV11-2 and TRBJ1-2, and 9 bases in between align with TRBD1. The sequence derives from a woman aged 30 to 39 in good health. The nucleotides read TGTGCCAGCAGTATCCGAATGGGACAGGGAGTTAATGGTGGCTACACCTTC. Translated, this gives CASSIRMGQGVNGGYTF.